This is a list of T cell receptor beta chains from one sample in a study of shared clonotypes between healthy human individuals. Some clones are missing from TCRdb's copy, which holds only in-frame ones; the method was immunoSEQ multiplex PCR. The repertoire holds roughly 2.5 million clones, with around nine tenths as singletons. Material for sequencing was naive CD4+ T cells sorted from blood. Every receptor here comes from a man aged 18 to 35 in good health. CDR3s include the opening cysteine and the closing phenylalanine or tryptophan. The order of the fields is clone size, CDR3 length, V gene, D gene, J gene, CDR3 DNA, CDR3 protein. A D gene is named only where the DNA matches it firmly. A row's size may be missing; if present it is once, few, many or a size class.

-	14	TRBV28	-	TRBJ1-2	TGTGCCAGCAGCCCAACTACAGGGCACGACGGCTACACCTTC	CASSPTTGHDGYTF
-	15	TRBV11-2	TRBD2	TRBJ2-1	TGTGCCAGCAGCTCTACTAGCGGGTCCTACAATGAGCAGTTCTTC	CASSSTSGSYNEQFF
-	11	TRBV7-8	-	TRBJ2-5	TGTGCCAGCAGCCCTAAAGAGACCCAGTACTTC	CASSPKETQYF
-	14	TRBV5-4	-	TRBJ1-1	TGTGCCAGCAGCCAGATGCAGGAGCAGACTGAAGCTTTCTTT	CASSQMQEQTEAFF
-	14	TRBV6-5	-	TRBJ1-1	TGTGCCAGCAGTTACGCAGGGGCGAACACTGAAGCTTTCTTT	CASSYAGANTEAFF
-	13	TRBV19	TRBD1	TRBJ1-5	TGTGCCAGTAGAGGACAGGAGTTTCAGCCCCAGCATTTT	CASRGQEFQPQHF
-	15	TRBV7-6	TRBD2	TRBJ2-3	TGTGCCAGCAGCTTGTCTAGCGGGGATACAGATACGCAGTATTTT	CASSLSSGDTDTQYF
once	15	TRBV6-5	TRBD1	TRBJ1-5	TGTGCCAGCAGTCGGACAGGGCCTACCAATCAGCCCCAGCATTTT	CASSRTGPTNQPQHF
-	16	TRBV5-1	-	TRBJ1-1	TGCGCCAGCAGCCCGGAAGCGGGTTCAGGGGCCACTGAAGCTTTCTTT	CASSPEAGSGATEAFF
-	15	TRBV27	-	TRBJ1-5	TGTGCCAGCAGTTTTGGGCAGGGTGGCAATCAGCCCCAGCATTTT	CASSFGQGGNQPQHF
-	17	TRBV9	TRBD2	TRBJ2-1	TGTGCCAGCAGCGTAGGGTCGGGAGGGCCGAGACGGGATGAGCAGTTCTTC	CASSVGSGGPRRDEQFF
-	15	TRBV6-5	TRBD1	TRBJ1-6	TGTGCCAGCAGAGCCGGGACAGGGGGGAGTTCACCCCTCCACTTT	CASRAGTGGSSPLHF
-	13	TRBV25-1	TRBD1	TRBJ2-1	TGTGCCAGCAGTGGGGACAGTTCCAATGAGCAGTTCTTC	CASSGDSSNEQFF
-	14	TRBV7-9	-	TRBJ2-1	TGTGCCAGCAGCTTAGATCGGACAGAGAATGAGCAGTTCTTC	CASSLDRTENEQFF
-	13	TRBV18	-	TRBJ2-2	TGTGCCAGCTCACAACAGGGCGCCGGGGAGCTGTTTTTT	CASSQQGAGELFF
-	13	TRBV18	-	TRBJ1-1	TGTGCCAGCTCACCACAAGGGGAAACTGAAGCTTTCTTT	CASSPQGETEAFF
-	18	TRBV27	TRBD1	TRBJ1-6	TGTGCCAGCAGTCCTGCGGACAGGGGGAGCTCCTATAATTCACCCCTCCACTTT	CASSPADRGSSYNSPLHF
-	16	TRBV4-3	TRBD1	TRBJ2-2	TGCGCCAGCAGCCAAGGGACAGGGTGGGACACCGGGGAGCTGTTTTTT	CASSQGTGWDTGELFF
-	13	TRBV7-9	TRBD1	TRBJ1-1	TGTGCCAGCAGCTTAGAGGGGGCGACTGAAGCTTTCTTT	CASSLEGATEAFF
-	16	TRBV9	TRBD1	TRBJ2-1	TGTGCCAGCAGCGTAGCGGCACAGGGGGTTAACAATGAGCAGTTCTTC	CASSVAAQGVNNEQFF
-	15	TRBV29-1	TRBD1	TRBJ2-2	TGCAGCGTCCATACCCGTGGGACAGCGACCGGGGAGCTGTTTTTT	CSVHTRGTATGELFF
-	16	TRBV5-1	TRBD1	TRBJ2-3	TGCGCCAGCAGCTTGGCCGGGACAGGCTACACAGATACGCAGTATTTT	CASSLAGTGYTDTQYF
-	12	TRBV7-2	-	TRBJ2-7	TGTGCCAGCAGCTTAGTTAGGGACGAGCAGTACTTC	CASSLVRDEQYF
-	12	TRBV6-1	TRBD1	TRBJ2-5	TGTGCCAGCAGTGAGTGGACAGGCCCCCAGTACTTC	CASSEWTGPQYF
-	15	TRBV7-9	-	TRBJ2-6	TGTGCCAGCAGCTTAGTGTCCTCTGGGGCCAACGTCCTGACTTTC	CASSLVSSGANVLTF
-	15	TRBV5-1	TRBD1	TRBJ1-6	TGCGCCAGCAGCTCGGGGACAGGGGGAAATTCACCCCTCCACTTT	CASSSGTGGNSPLHF
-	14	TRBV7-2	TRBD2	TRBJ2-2	TGTGCCAGCAGCCCGGGACTAGCCCACGGGGAGCTGTTTTTT	CASSPGLAHGELFF
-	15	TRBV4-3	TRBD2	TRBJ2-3	TGCGCCAGCAGCCAACTAGCGGGGTCCACAGATACGCAGTATTTT	CASSQLAGSTDTQYF
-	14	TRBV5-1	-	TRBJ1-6	TGCGCCAGCAGCTTGGGGGGTGGGAATTCACCCCTCCACTTT	CASSLGGGNSPLHF
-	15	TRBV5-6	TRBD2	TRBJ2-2	TGTGCCAGCAGCTTAGCGGGGGGGAACACCGGGGAGCTGTTTTTT	CASSLAGGNTGELFF
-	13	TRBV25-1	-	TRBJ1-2	TGTGCCAGCCAATATTGGGACAACTATGGCTACACCTTC	CASQYWDNYGYTF
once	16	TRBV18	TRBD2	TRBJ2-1	TGTGCCAGCTCACCAGGGACTAGCGGTTCCTACAATGAGCAGTTCTTC	CASSPGTSGSYNEQFF
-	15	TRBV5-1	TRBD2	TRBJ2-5	TGCGCCAGCAGCTTGGGCGGGGGGGCCGAAGAGACCCAGTACTTC	CASSLGGGAEETQYF
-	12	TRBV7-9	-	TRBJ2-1	TGTGCCAGCAGCTTAAGCCCTAATGAGCAGTTCTTC	CASSLSPNEQFF
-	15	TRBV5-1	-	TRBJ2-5	TGCGCCAGCAGCTTGGAGGGGGAGCGCAGGGAGACCCAGTACTTC	CASSLEGERRETQYF
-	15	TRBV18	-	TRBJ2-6	TGTGCCAGCTCACCCGGGGGTTCCGGGGCCAACGTCCTGACTTTC	CASSPGGSGANVLTF
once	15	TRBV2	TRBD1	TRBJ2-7	TGTGCCAGCAGTGGGGGGACAGGGGGCGCCTACGAGCAGTACTTC	CASSGGTGGAYEQYF
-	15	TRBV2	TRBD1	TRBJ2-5	TGTGCCAGCAGTCCGGACAGGTCGCTAAAAGAGACCCAGTACTTC	CASSPDRSLKETQYF
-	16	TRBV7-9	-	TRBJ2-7	TGTGCCAGCAGCTTAGCGCCCGGGATCCGGGTACCCGAGCAGTACTTC	CASSLAPGIRVPEQYF
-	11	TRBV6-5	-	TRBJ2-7	TGTGCCAGCAGTGGACATTACGAGCAGTACTTC	CASSGHYEQYF
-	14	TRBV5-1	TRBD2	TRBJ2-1	TGCGCCAGCAGCCTAGCGGGGTGGGGCAATGAGCAGTTCTTC	CASSLAGWGNEQFF
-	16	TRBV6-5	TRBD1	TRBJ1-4	TGTGCCAGCAGTTACTCCTCGGACAGGGCGAATGAAAAACTGTTTTTT	CASSYSSDRANEKLFF
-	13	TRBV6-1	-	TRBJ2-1	TGTGCCAGCAGCACAGGACTGAACAATGAGCAGTTCTTC	CASSTGLNNEQFF
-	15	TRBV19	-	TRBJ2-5	TGTGCCAGTAGTCCCCGGGCCAGTCGTTGGGAGACCCAGTACTTC	CASSPRASRWETQYF
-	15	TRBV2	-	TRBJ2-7	TGTGCCAGCAGGGCCGGGACTCTTAACTCCTACGAGCAGTACTTC	CASRAGTLNSYEQYF
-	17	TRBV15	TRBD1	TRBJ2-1	TGTGCCACCAGCAGAGTTTTTGTGCAGGGGGCCCACAATGAGCAGTTCTTC	CATSRVFVQGAHNEQFF
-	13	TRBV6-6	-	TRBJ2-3	TGTGCCAGCAGTTACGGAAAAGCAGATACGCAGTATTTT	CASSYGKADTQYF
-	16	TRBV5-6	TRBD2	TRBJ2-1	TGTGCCAGCAGCTTGGCAAGTAGCGGGTCCTACAATGAGCAGTTCTTC	CASSLASSGSYNEQFF
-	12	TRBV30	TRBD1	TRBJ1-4	TGTGCCTGGAGTGGACAGGGGCGGAAACTGTTTTTT	CAWSGQGRKLFF
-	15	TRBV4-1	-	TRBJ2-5	TGCGCCAGCAGCCCCCTCGGAGGAGGGCCCGGAGAGCAGTACTTC	CASSPLGGGPGEQYF